One and the same sample provided the 30 T cell receptor beta chains below, sequenced in a study of cytomegalovirus exposure and HLA in healthy donors. Assay: immunoSEQ multiplex PCR; the TCRdb copy retains only in-frame clones and omits some. The sample has about 350,000 clones, about 85% seen once. Material for sequencing was PBMCs. The receptors derive from a woman aged 30 to 39 in good health and CMV-seropositive.

V usage is TRBV30 and J usage is TRBJ1-2; D might be TRBD1 (5 bases). The germline V and J ends were trimmed by 4 bases and 3 bases, with 12 bases remaining between them. This CDR3 is built from 13 residues. CDR1 GTSNPN and CDR2 SVGIG come from the germline V gene (reference sequence). DNA for the CDR3: TGTGCCTGGAAAGTCAGGGCCTACTATGGCTACACCTTC. It encodes CAWKVRAYYGYTF.

This chain uses TRBV5-1 with TRBJ2-3; 8 bases line up with TRBD2. The CDR3 totals 17 residues. CDR1 SGHRS and CDR2 YFSETQ come from the germline V gene. V shed 4 bases, J shed 1 base, and the junction held 11 bases outside the gene matches. CDR3 region: CASSLLMSSGGTDTQYF. CDR3 nucleotide sequence: TGCGCCAGCAGCCTCCTCATGAGTAGCGGGGGCACAGATACGCAGTATTTT. The full variable domain, completed using reference TRBV5-1 and TRBJ2-3, is KAGVTQTPRYLIKTRGQQVTLSCSPISGHRSVSWYQQTPGQGLQFLFEYFSETQRNKGNFPGRFSGRQFSNSRSEMNVSTLELGDSALYLCASSLLMSSGGTDTQYFGPGTRLTVL.

The chain recombines TRBV5-1 with TRBJ1-1; D uncertain. The V gene's germline CDR1 is SGHRS and CDR2 YFSETQ. The CDR3 loop spans 15 amino acids. V was clipped by 1 base and J by 4 bases, with 14 bases between them. CDR3 nucleotide sequence: TGCGCCAGCAGCTTGAGTTCCGGGTTCGGCACTGAAGCTTTCTTT. Translation gives CASSLSSGFGTEAFF.

The chain links TRBV30 to TRBJ2-7; D might be TRBD2 (6 bases). The V end lost 2 bases, the J end lost 0 bases, and 14 bases lay between the germline ends. Looked up from germline, CDR1 is GTSNPN and CDR2 is SVGIG (reference sequence). CDR3 length equals 15 residues. In nucleotides, the CDR3 is TGTGCCTGGAGTTTGCTGGGGGGTAGCTCCTACGAGCAGTACTTC. It is translated as CAWSLLGGSSYEQYF.

The rearrangement uses TRBV4-1 and TRBJ2-7; D is undetermined. V shed 2 bases and J shed 0 bases, with 8 bases lying between them. Germline V gene lookup returns CDR1 MGHRA and CDR2 YSYEKL. This CDR3 has 14 amino acids. The CDR3 region has the DNA TGCGCCAGCAGCCAAAGGTTGGGCTCCTACGAGCAGTACTTC. This codes for CASSQRLGSYEQYF.

The V call is TRBV5-6, the J call TRBJ2-7, with 8 bases identical to TRBD2. The CDR3 is 15 amino acids. CDR1 SGHDT and CDR2 YYEEEE come from the germline V gene. The trim removed 1 base at V and 3 bases at J, leaving 6 bases unmatched. CDR3 loop: CASSLSAGGLYEQYF. DNA for the CDR3: TGTGCCAGCAGCTTGAGTGCGGGGGGCCTCTACGAGCAGTACTTC.

The V gene is TRBV5-6, the J gene TRBJ1-2, with 7 bases lining up with TRBD1. Unmatched junction bases numbered 8, after V lost 2 bases and J lost 4 bases. CDR3 length equals 15 residues. Germline CDR1 SGHDT, CDR2 YYEEEE. The CDR3 region has the DNA TGTGCCAGCAGCTTCGACCTAACAGGGGTCTATGGCTACACCTTC. This encodes CASSFDLTGVYGYTF.

The gene calls are TRBV9 and TRBJ2-7, with 7 bases aligning to TRBD1. The CDR3 covers 15 residues. CDR1 is SGDLS, CDR2 YYNGEE, per germline. The J segment lost 4 bases and the V segment lost 0 bases, leaving 7 bases of the junction unmatched. For the CDR3, the DNA is TGTGCCAGCAGCGTAGATCTTGGCAGGGGGTACGAGCAGTACTTC. Amino acids: CASSVDLGRGYEQYF.

The V and J genes are TRBV2 and TRBJ2-4, with TRBD2 matching 13 bases. From germline, CDR1 is SNHLY and CDR2 FYNNEI. The CDR3 is made up of 17 amino acids. V was pared by 4 bases and J by 0 bases, with 3 bases of the junction left unmatched. Written as DNA, the CDR3 is TGTGCCAGCAGTGCAACTAGCGGGGGGGGAGCCAAAAACATTCAGTACTTC. It yields the protein CASSATSGGGAKNIQYF.

V usage is TRBV15 and J usage is TRBJ2-6, with D perhaps matching TRBD1 (6 bases). Germline V lookup: CDR1 LNHNV, CDR2 YYDKDF (reference sequence). The V end lost 5 bases, the J end lost 0 bases, and 14 bases lay between the germline ends. The CDR3 is 17 residues long. The CDR3 reads CATSGTRTDSGANVLTF. The CDR3 DNA sequence: TGTGCCACCAGCGGAACGAGGACAGACTCTGGGGCCAACGTCCTGACTTTC.

The chain links TRBV2 to TRBJ2-2, with TRBD2 identical over 11 bases. Germline V gene sequence: CDR1 SNHLY, CDR2 FYNNEI. This CDR3 is built from 17 residues. V gave up 7 bases and J gave up 1 base; unmatched junction bases: 8. The CDR3 loop is CASTLSGLAENTGELFF. CDR3 coding DNA: TGTGCCAGCACCCTCTCGGGACTAGCGGAGAACACCGGGGAGCTGTTTTTT.

The chain uses TRBV9 and TRBJ1-2; tentatively, D is TRBD1 (5 bases). V lost 3 bases and J lost 2, with 5 bases in between. The CDR3 loop spans 12 amino acids. The germline CDR1 and CDR2 sequences are SGDLS and YYNGEE. The CDR3 nucleotides read TGTGCCAGCAGCGAGGGGAACTATGGCTACACCTTC. Its protein product is CASSEGNYGYTF. Full variable domain (missing parts from reference TRBV9 and TRBJ1-2): DSGVTQTPKHLITATGQRVTLRCSPRSGDLSVYWYQQSLDQGLQFLIQYYNGEERAKGNILERFSAQQFPDLHSELNLSSLELGDSALYFCASSEGNYGYTFGSGTRLTVV.

A single count supports this clone. The CDR3 is CASSLHGQPHPDYTF. CDR3 sequence (DNA): TGTGCCAGTAGTCTCCATGGACAGCCCCATCCCGACTACACCTTC. The chain links TRBV19 to TRBJ1-2; a possible D gene is TRBD1 (6 bases). With 5 bases removed from V and 10 bases from J, the gap between germline ends came to 23 bases. Germline V CDR1 and CDR2: LNHDA, SQIVND (reference sequence). The CDR3 runs to 15 residues.

CDR3 nucleotide sequence: TGTGCCAGCAGGGACACCACTCCCAATGAGCAGTTCTTC. Encoded protein: CASRDTTPNEQFF. This chain links TRBV6-6 with TRBJ2-1, with TRBD1 as a possible D gene (5 bases). V was shortened by 6 bases and J by 6 bases, with 12 bases between the two germline ends. CDR3 size: 13 residues. CDR1 is MNHNY, CDR2 SVGAGI, per germline (reference sequence).

In this sample, this clone turned up a few times. The chain carries TRBV6-6 and TRBJ1-2; D uncertain. Germline V gene sequence: CDR1 MNHNY, CDR2 SVGAGI (reference sequence). The length of the CDR3 is 13 residues. The ends were cut back, 11 bases at V and 7 bases at J, with 20 bases in the middle. The CDR3 DNA follows: TGTGCCGCCTCAAACAGCGGGATGTCTGGCTACACCTTC. Its protein is CAASNSGMSGYTF.

The rearrangement joins TRBV2 to TRBJ1-1; 7 nucleotides match TRBD1. This CDR3 has 17 amino acids. The junction had 10 bases not matched to a gene; V was cut back by 3 bases and J by 0 bases. The germline CDR1 and CDR2 sequences are SNHLY and FYNNEI. DNA for the CDR3: TGTGCCAGCAGTGAGGTATCAGGGGGTTCCATGAACACTGAAGCTTTCTTT. Its protein product is CASSEVSGGSMNTEAFF.

The V call is TRBV5-1, the J call TRBJ2-3; D is uncertain. This CDR3 has 12 residues. Per the germline V gene, CDR1 is SGHRS and CDR2 is YFSETQ. Trimming removed 6 bases from V and 5 bases from J, with 10 bases in between. The CDR3 nucleotides are TGCGCCAGCAACCTAGACATAGATACGCAGTATTTT. Translation gives CASNLDIDTQYF.

This clone was recorded once. The chain employs TRBV30 and TRBJ1-1; D gene ambiguous. The CDR3 runs 12 residues. Trimming pared 4 bases from V and 6 bases from J, leaving 12 bases between. Germline lookup yields CDR1 GTSNPN and CDR2 SVGIG (reference sequence). The CDR3: CAWNRVKAEAFF. In DNA form, the CDR3 reads TGTGCCTGGAACAGAGTCAAGGCTGAAGCTTTCTTT.

The genes are TRBV7-3 and TRBJ2-5; D could derive from TRBD1 or TRBD2 (6 bases each). The germline V gene encodes CDR1 SGHTA and CDR2 FQGTGA. The length of the CDR3 is 15 residues. V lost 2 bases and J lost 2, with 12 bases in between. DNA for the CDR3: TGTGCCAGCAGCTTAGGGGGCGGGATACAAGAGACCCAGTACTTC. It codes for CASSLGGGIQETQYF.

The chain is built from TRBV7-9 and TRBJ1-4; D call uncertain. CDR3 length equals 11 residues. Germline V gene data show CDR1 as SEHNR and CDR2 as FQNEAQ (reference sequence). V lost 7 bases to trimming and J lost 12 bases, with 12 bases between them. The CDR3: CASTHTGELFF. DNA of the CDR3: TGTGCCAGCACCCACACCGGGGAACTGTTTTTT.

The rearrangement joins TRBV27 to TRBJ2-2; 11 bases fit TRBD2. The CDR3 runs to 16 residues. The ends lost 5 bases at V and 3 bases at J; junction bases unmatched: 5. Germline values: CDR1 MNHEY, CDR2 SMNVEV (reference sequence). The CDR3 DNA reads TGTGCCAGCAGTCTTATAGCGGGAGGGTACACCGGGGAGCTGTTTTTT. This codes for CASSLIAGGYTGELFF.

The V and J genes are TRBV30 and TRBJ1-1; D is ambiguous. The V and J ends lost 8 bases and 3 bases respectively, with 10 bases between them. CDR1 GTSNPN and CDR2 SVGIG come from the germline V gene (reference sequence). The CDR3 covers 11 residues. This CDR3 is CARKRDTEAFF. DNA of the CDR3: TGTGCCCGCAAGAGGGACACTGAAGCTTTCTTT. Filled out from reference TRBV30 and TRBJ1-1, the complete variable domain reads SQTIHQWPATLVQPVGSPLSLECTVEGTSNPNLYWYRQAAGRGLQLLFYSVGIGQISSEVPQNLSASRPQDRQFILSSKKLLLSDSGFYLCARKRDTEAFFGQGTRLTVV.

The chain is built from TRBV28 and TRBJ1-5; 9 nucleotides line up with TRBD1. Per germline, CDR1 MDHEN and CDR2 SYDVKM. CDR3 length: 15 amino acids. V was clipped by 1 base and J by 4 bases; unmatched bases: 2. CDR3 coding DNA: TGTGCCAGCAGTTTATACGGACAGGGGAATCAGCCCCAGCATTTT. The encoded protein is CASSLYGQGNQPQHF. The full variable domain, in which reference TRBV28 and TRBJ1-5 provide the parts outside the CDR3, is DVKVTQSSRYLVKRTGEKVFLECVQDMDHENMFWYRQDPGLGLRLIYFSYDVKMKEKGDIPEGYSVSREKKERFSLILESASTNQTSMYLCASSLYGQGNQPQHFGDGTRLSIL.

The V gene is TRBV11-2, the J gene TRBJ1-1; D might be TRBD1 (5 bases). Germline V gene sequence: CDR1 SGHAT, CDR2 FQNNGV. CDR3 length: 15 residues. V was shortened by 3 bases and J by 0 bases, with 11 bases between the two germline ends. The CDR3 loop reads CASSLNGDLNTEAFF. The CDR3 DNA reads TGTGCCAGCAGCTTGAACGGGGACCTGAACACTGAAGCTTTCTTT.

The chain has TRBV6-6 and TRBJ2-7; maybe TRBD1 (5 bases). The CDR3 covers 14 residues. Germline V gene data show CDR1 as MNHNY and CDR2 as SVGAGI (reference sequence). V was trimmed by 6 bases and J by 1 base, leaving 13 bases between them. CDR3 in amino acids: CASSRQLGSYEQYF. In nucleotides, the CDR3 is TGTGCCAGCAGCCGACAGCTCGGATCCTACGAGCAGTACTTC.

This clone came up once. The chain joins TRBV5-1 to TRBJ1-2; D might be TRBD1 (5 bases). The CDR3 has 14 residues. Germline lookup yields CDR1 SGHRS and CDR2 YFSETQ. V was shortened by 0 bases and J by 1 base, with 7 bases between the two germline ends. DNA of the CDR3: TGCGCCAGCAGCTTGGGCCAGGGTAACTATGGCTACACCTTC. Translating gives CASSLGQGNYGYTF.

In its sample, this clone was seen once. The rearrangement links TRBV19 to TRBJ1-2; 8 nucleotides align to TRBD1. In germline, CDR1 is LNHDA, CDR2 SQIVND (reference sequence). CDR3 size: 15 residues. The junction had 8 bases not matched to a gene; V was cut back by 7 bases and J by 1 base. The CDR3 is CASNPTGENNYGYTF. The CDR3 DNA reads as TGTGCCAGTAACCCGACAGGGGAAAATAACTATGGCTACACCTTC.

Concerning this clone: The sample contains more than one DNA sequence encoding this CDR3. V and J are TRBV18 and TRBJ2-7; D not certain. Trimming pared 2 bases from V and 3 bases from J, leaving 5 bases between. There are 12 residues in the CDR3. From germline, CDR1 is KGHSH and CDR2 LQKENI. The CDR3 is CASSPGSYEQYF. CDR3 nucleotide sequence: TGTGCCAGCTCACCAGGCAGCTACGAGCAGTACTTC.

The chain has TRBV4-3 and TRBJ2-1; 7 nucleotides align to TRBD1. CDR1 is LGHNA and CDR2 is YSLEER in the germline V gene. The V gene end was trimmed by 4 bases and the J gene end by 4 bases; junction bases not matched to a gene: 4. There are 14 residues in the CDR3. The CDR3 DNA sequence: TGCGCCAGCAGCCTAGACAGGGTGTACAATGAGCAGTTCTTC. This encodes CASSLDRVYNEQFF.

The chain links TRBV27 to TRBJ1-3; 8 nucleotides line up with TRBD1. Germline loops: CDR1 MNHEY, CDR2 SMNVEV (reference sequence). The CDR3 totals 15 residues. V lost 5 bases to trimming and J lost 0 bases; unmatched junction nucleotides: 3. DNA of the CDR3: TGTGCCAGCAGTGTAACAGGGGGCTCTGGAAACACCATATATTTT. Protein: CASSVTGGSGNTIYF.